The 17 T cell receptor beta chains in this list originate from one sample, sequenced in a study of blood T cell repertoires in COVID-19. Assay used: immunoSEQ multiplex PCR; TCRdb lists only in-frame clones, some missing. The table has roughly 84,000 clones, about four fifths seen once; the top ten hold 12%. Source material: peripheral blood. These receptors came from a woman between 40 and 55 years old with active or convalescent COVID-19.

CDR3 bases: TGTGCCAGCAGTCGTTTCGGACAGGGCAGTGAAAAACTGTTTTTT. Translated, it gives CASSRFGQGSEKLFF. The chain recombines TRBV11-2 with TRBJ1-4; 8 nucleotides line up with TRBD1. Germline CDR1 is SGHAT and CDR2 is FQNNGV. The junction had 10 bases not matched to a gene; V was cut back by 6 bases and J by 7 bases. CDR3 length equals 15 residues.

The J gene is TRBJ1-3, the V gene TRBV28, with D possibly TRBD1 on 5 matching bases. CDR1 MDHEN and CDR2 SYDVKM come from the germline V gene. Trimming pared 1 base from V and 2 bases from J, leaving 15 bases between. CDR3 length equals 17 residues. CDR3: CASSLYRPGVAGNTIYF. CDR3 in DNA: TGTGCCAGCAGTTTATATCGGCCGGGGGTCGCTGGAAACACCATATATTTT.

The chain combines TRBV10-3 with TRBJ2-3; tentatively, D is TRBD1 (7 bases). Germline lookup yields CDR1 ENHRY and CDR2 SYGVKD. CDR3 length: 17 amino acids. Trimming shortened V by 4 bases and J by 4 bases, and 21 bases separated the two germline ends. CDR3 amino acids: CAISAQGGAVLADTQYF. The CDR3 coding sequence is TGTGCCATCAGTGCCCAGGGGGGAGCTGTTTTGGCAGATACGCAGTATTTT.

The chain links TRBV5-4 to TRBJ1-3; D not certain. There are 15 residues in the CDR3. V was pared by 3 bases and J by 1 base, with 11 bases between. Germline assignment: CDR1 SGHNT and CDR2 YYREEE (reference sequence). CDR3 in DNA: TGTGCCAGCAGCTCCCGGGGAGGGTCTGGAAACACCATATATTTT. This codes for CASSSRGGSGNTIYF. Full variable domain (outside the CDR3, taken from reference TRBV5-4 and TRBJ1-3): ETGVTQSPTHLIKTRGQQVTLRCSSQSGHNTVSWYQQALGQGPQFIFQYYREEENGRGNFPPRFSGLQFPNYSSELNVNALELDDSALYLCASSSRGGSGNTIYFGEGSWLTVV.

V and J are TRBV4-1 and TRBJ1-5; no firm D call. The V and J ends lost 1 base and 1 base respectively, with 5 bases between them. The CDR3 totals 14 residues. CDR1 is MGHRA, CDR2 YSYEKL, per germline. The CDR3 here is CASSQASSNQPQHF. The CDR3 DNA reads as TGCGCCAGCAGCCAAGCGAGCAGCAATCAGCCCCAGCATTTT.

J is TRBJ2-2 and V is TRBV4-2, with 7 bases matching TRBD2. Germline CDR1 reads LGHNA; CDR2 reads YNFKEQ. This CDR3 is 18 amino acids long. The V gene end was trimmed by 0 bases and the J gene end by 0 bases; junction bases not matched to a gene: 7. For the CDR3, the DNA is TGTGCCAGCAGCCAAGAGTCAACTAGCGCAACGAACACCGGGGAGCTGTTTTTT. The encoded protein is CASSQESTSATNTGELFF.

This chain links TRBV18 with TRBJ2-7; D is unresolved. Germline assignment: CDR1 KGHSH and CDR2 LQKENI. Deletions cut 6 bases from V and 1 base from J, with 16 bases between. The length of the CDR3 is 15 residues. The CDR3 loop is CASSENSSPSYEQYF. The CDR3 coding sequence is TGTGCCAGCTCCGAAAACAGTTCCCCGTCCTACGAGCAGTACTTC.

This clone was counted only a few times. The chain joins TRBV7-2 to TRBJ2-7; D not certain. Germline-derived CDR1 and CDR2 are SGHTA and FQGNSA. The CDR3 totals 14 residues. Trimming cost V 3 bases and J 3 bases, with 12 bases left between them. DNA of the CDR3: TGTGCCAGCAGCTTGTCGTATCAGTTCTACGAGCAGTACTTC. Amino acid sequence: CASSLSYQFYEQYF.

The chain carries TRBV6-2 or TRBV6-3 and TRBJ2-7; perhaps TRBD1 as D (6 bases). The germline CDR1 and CDR2 sequences are MNHEY and SVGEGT. Trimming left V 9 bases short and J 1 base short, with 10 bases between. The CDR3 covers 12 residues. The CDR3 bases are TGTGCCAGTAGCAGGGGATCCTACGAGCAGTACTTC. It encodes CASSRGSYEQYF.

This rearrangement joins TRBV5-1 to TRBJ1-2; possible D gene TRBD1, 5 bases. This CDR3 contains 12 residues. Germline V gives CDR1 SGHRS, CDR2 YFSETQ. V gave up 4 bases and J gave up 3 bases, with 7 bases separating them. CDR3 in amino acids: CASSDRDYGYTF. In nucleotides, the CDR3 is TGCGCCAGCAGCGACAGAGACTATGGCTACACCTTC.

V is TRBV6-2 or TRBV6-3 and J is TRBJ1-1; D not resolved. CDR3 length: 12 residues. The germline gives CDR1 MNHEY, CDR2 SVGEGT. With 0 bases removed from V and 6 bases from J, the gap between germline ends came to 5 bases. The CDR3: CASSYSHPEAFF. The CDR3 DNA reads TGTGCCAGCAGTTACTCACACCCTGAAGCTTTCTTT.

This clone was counted between two and nine times. The chain has TRBV7-8 and TRBJ2-2; a possible D gene is TRBD1 (6 bases). Germline-derived CDR1 and CDR2 are SGHVS and FQNEAQ. CDR3 length: 13 residues. V was shortened by 2 bases and J by 10 bases, with 11 bases between the two germline ends. CDR3 amino acids: CASSLQGLTELFF. CDR3 coding DNA: TGTGCCAGCAGCTTACAGGGGCTGACGGAGCTGTTTTTT.

In DNA form, the CDR3 reads TGTGCCAGCAGCTTAGGCTTTAGCGGGATCCCCACAGATACGCAGTATTTT. It translates to CASSLGFSGIPTDTQYF. The chain has TRBV7-6 and TRBJ2-3; TRBD2 matches 8 bases. Germline assignment: CDR1 SGHVS and CDR2 FNYEAQ. Trimming took 1 base from V and 2 from J; bases not matched to a gene: 8. The CDR3 has 17 amino acids.

The V gene is TRBV9, the J gene TRBJ2-2; 9 bases align to TRBD2. V was clipped by 0 bases and J by 4 bases; unmatched bases: 13. This CDR3 contains 19 residues. Germline V CDR1 and CDR2: SGDLS, YYNGEE. The chain's CDR3 is CASSVDPGGLAGPTGELFF. CDR3 nucleotides: TGTGCCAGCAGCGTAGACCCCGGTGGGCTAGCGGGGCCCACCGGGGAGCTGTTTTTT.

The V and J genes are TRBV10-3 and TRBJ1-2; the D gene is possibly TRBD1 (5 bases). Deletions cut 2 bases from V and 2 bases from J, with 18 bases between. CDR3 length: 17 amino acids. Germline-derived CDR1 and CDR2 are ENHRY and SYGVKD. The CDR3 DNA reads as TGTGCCATCAGTGAGCCGGACTGGGAGGGGCCAAACTATGGCTACACCTTC. This gives the protein CAISEPDWEGPNYGYTF.

V is TRBV15 and J is TRBJ2-1; D ambiguous. Trimming took 2 bases from V and 12 from J, leaving 8 bases between them. Germline values: CDR1 LNHNV, CDR2 YYDKDF (reference sequence). CDR3 length: 11 residues. DNA for the CDR3: TGTGCCACCAGCAGATCAGGAATGCAGTTCTTC. This encodes CATSRSGMQFF.

This chain uses TRBV15 with TRBJ2-1; maybe TRBD1 (6 bases). The CDR3 consists of 15 residues. Germline CDR1 LNHNV, CDR2 YYDKDF (reference sequence). Between the trimmed V and J ends, which lost 1 base and 3 bases, there was a span of 10 bases. CDR3 sequence: CATSRAQGFYNEQFF. The DNA of the CDR3 is TGTGCCACCAGCAGAGCACAGGGATTCTACAATGAGCAGTTCTTC.